The 28 T cell receptor beta chains in this list originate from one sample, sequenced in a study of beta chain features in type 1 diabetes. For these TCRs, the target antigens are not known. Whole-study findings and limits: Researchers report that Type 1 diabetes patients had moderately but significantly shorter TCRB CDR3s across all four CD4+ subsets.

Of the isolated RNA, all was reverse transcribed, and so the sequenced material was expressed TCRB transcripts. This table comes from immunoSEQ multiplex PCR, and its TCRdb copy is limited to in-frame clones, with some not included. Counted here are 640,000 or so clones, over 12% occurring once; the ten biggest clones make up 0.04%. Sequenced material: naive CD4+ T cells from blood. The receptors originated from a man aged 18 to 29 with type 1 diabetes.

To note about this clone: Within the sample, other DNA sequences also encode this same CDR3. V is TRBV7-6 and J is TRBJ2-5; D is ambiguous. The CDR3 is made up of 11 amino acids. The germline CDR1 and CDR2 sequences are SGHVS and FNYEAQ. The V and J ends lost 8 bases and 0 bases respectively, with 4 bases between them. In DNA, the CDR3 is TGTGCCAGCTCGTACCAAGAGACCCAGTACTTC. It codes for CASSYQETQYF.

V usage is TRBV16 and J usage is TRBJ1-5; no firm D call. CDR3 length: 14 amino acids. V lost 4 bases and J 1 base, leaving 8 bases between the germline ends. Per the germline V gene, CDR1 is KGHSY and CDR2 is FQNENV. The CDR3 sequence: CASSRGKSNQPQHF. The CDR3 DNA follows: TGTGCCAGCAGCCGAGGGAAGAGCAATCAGCCCCAGCATTTT.

V and J are TRBV18 and TRBJ1-4, with D possibly TRBD1 on 6 matching bases. V was cut by 6 bases and J by 6 bases, with 14 bases left in between. The CDR3 has 14 amino acids. The germline V gene encodes CDR1 KGHSH and CDR2 LQKENI. CDR3 protein: CASSLWGPDEKLFF. Here the CDR3 DNA reads TGTGCCAGCTCCCTTTGGGGGCCGGATGAAAAACTGTTTTTT. The whole variable domain, remainder taken from reference TRBV18 and TRBJ1-4, is NAGVMQNPRHLVRRRGQEARLRCSPMKGHSHVYWYRQLPEEGLKFMVYLQKENIIDESGMPKERFSAEFPKEGPSILRIQQVVRGDSAAYFCASSLWGPDEKLFFGSGTQLSVL.

This clone was detected only a few times. The chain links TRBV7-2 to TRBJ2-1, with 11 bases identical to TRBD2. This CDR3 contains 16 residues. The trim removed 5 bases at V and 4 bases at J, leaving 7 bases unmatched. Germline CDR1 SGHTA, CDR2 FQGNSA. The CDR3 region is CASSVSSGGTYNEQFF. CDR3 nucleotide sequence: TGTGCCAGCAGCGTTTCTAGCGGGGGGACTTACAATGAGCAGTTCTTC. Combining the CDR3 with reference TRBV7-2 and TRBJ2-1 gives the whole variable domain GAGVSQSPSNKVTEKGKDVELRCDPISGHTALYWYRQSLGQGLEFLIYFQGNSAPDKSGLPSDRFSAERTGGSVSTLTIQRTQQEDSAVYLCASSVSSGGTYNEQFFGPGTRLTVL.

The V call is TRBV6-1, the J call TRBJ2-7; unclear D gene. Germline V lookup: CDR1 MNHNS, CDR2 SASEGT. The CDR3 loop spans 13 amino acids. The ends were cut back, 5 bases at V and 10 bases at J, with 18 bases in the middle. This CDR3 is CASSRTQTPAQYF. CDR3 in DNA: TGTGCCAGCAGTAGGACCCAAACCCCAGCCCAGTACTTC.

The chain couples TRBV7-9 to TRBJ2-7; D is possibly TRBD2 (6 bases). Looked up from germline, CDR1 is SEHNR and CDR2 is FQNEAQ (reference sequence). Trimming left V 3 bases short and J 0 bases short, with 12 bases between. CDR3 length: 15 amino acids. CDR3 coding DNA: TGTGCCAGCAGCTTGATTGGGGGGAGCTCCTACGAGCAGTACTTC. This encodes CASSLIGGSSYEQYF.

A word on this clone: Other DNA variants within this sample encode the same CDR3. This chain joins TRBV9 and TRBJ1-2; a weak D match, TRBD1 (5 bases). Trimming took 2 bases from V and 4 from J, leaving 9 bases between them. This CDR3 has 13 amino acids. The germline CDR1 and CDR2 sequences are SGDLS and YYNGEE. The CDR3 protein is CASSVGTGYGYTF. The CDR3 DNA sequence: TGTGCCAGCAGCGTCGGGACGGGCTATGGCTACACCTTC.

There are a few counts of this clone. The genes are TRBV4-2 and TRBJ2-1; 9 bases match TRBD2. The CDR3 is 11 amino acids. Losses at the gene ends were 6 bases for V and 14 bases for J; bases not matched to a gene: 5. Germline CDR1 reads LGHNA; CDR2 reads YNFKEQ. In DNA form, the CDR3 reads TGTGCCAGCAGTAATAGCGGGGGAAAGTTCTTC. Protein product: CASSNSGGKFF.

The genes are TRBV4-3 and TRBJ2-5, with D perhaps TRBD1 (5 bases). The V gene lost 4 bases and the J gene lost 4 bases, with 13 bases spanning the gap. The CDR3 extends over 14 amino acids. Germline V lookup: CDR1 LGHNA, CDR2 YSLEER. The CDR3 reads CASSRGRVVETQYF. CDR3 coding DNA: TGCGCCAGCAGCCGAGGCAGGGTTGTAGAGACCCAGTACTTC.

The chain joins TRBV9 to TRBJ1-2; no firm D call. With 2 bases removed from V and 2 bases from J, the gap between germline ends came to 16 bases. Germline CDR1 is SGDLS and CDR2 is YYNGEE. The CDR3 runs 16 residues. This CDR3 reads CASSVSPRVGNYGYTF. The CDR3 nucleotides are TGTGCCAGCAGCGTTTCACCCCGCGTCGGAAACTATGGCTACACCTTC.

This clone was counted between two and nine times. V is TRBV10-2 and J is TRBJ1-3; 7 positions match TRBD1. The germline V gene encodes CDR1 WSHSY and CDR2 SAAADI. The CDR3 contains 14 residues. J lost 0 bases, V lost 7 bases, and 3 bases had no gene match. The CDR3 DNA reads as TGCGCCAGCAAGGGACAGAGCTCTGGAAACACCATATATTTT. Translation gives CASKGQSSGNTIYF.

This clone was observed a few times. The rearrangement links TRBV7-9 to TRBJ2-1, with unresolved D. Germline V lookup: CDR1 SEHNR, CDR2 FQNEAQ (reference sequence). Deletions cut 3 bases from V and 5 bases from J, with 8 bases between. The CDR3 spans 13 residues. The CDR3 protein is CASSFSSNNEQFF. For the CDR3, the DNA is TGTGCCAGCAGCTTTAGCTCTAACAATGAGCAGTTCTTC.

This clone occurred a few times. This sample includes further DNA sequences coding for the same CDR3. The chain carries TRBV5-1 and TRBJ2-6; D is undetermined. The germline CDR1 and CDR2 sequences are SGHRS and YFSETQ. Between the trimmed V and J ends, which lost 0 bases and 3 bases, there was a span of 4 bases. The CDR3 extends over 14 amino acids. Here the CDR3 reads CASSLEGGANVLTF. The DNA for the CDR3 is TGCGCCAGCAGCTTGGAGGGTGGGGCCAACGTCCTGACTTTC.

The chain uses TRBV19 and TRBJ2-2; TRBD1 aligns across 10 bases. Trimming removed 5 bases from V and 5 bases from J; junction bases left unmatched: 5. The CDR3 spans 15 residues. Germline CDR1 LNHDA, CDR2 SQIVND (reference sequence). In DNA form, the CDR3 reads TGTGCCAGTAGTCCCCGGACAGGGGGAACCGGGGAGCTGTTTTTT. This codes for CASSPRTGGTGELFF. The full variable domain, its missing parts supplied by reference TRBV19 and TRBJ2-2, is DGGITQSPKYLFRKEGQNVTLSCEQNLNHDAMYWYRQDPGQGLRLIYYSQIVNDFQKGDIAEGYSVSREKKESFPLTVTSAQKNPTAFYLCASSPRTGGTGELFFGEGSRLTVL.

This chain connects TRBV29-1 to TRBJ1-4; 8 bases are shared with TRBD1. The V gene's germline CDR1 is SQVTM and CDR2 ANQGSEA. Germline trimming cut 7 bases from V and 6 bases from J; bases unmatched to any gene: 7. The CDR3 extends over 13 amino acids. CDR3 nucleotides: TGCAGCGCGCAGGGGGCCGGAGATGAAAAACTGTTTTTT. Residues: CSAQGAGDEKLFF.

This rearrangement joins TRBV9 to TRBJ1-6; D is possibly TRBD1 (6 bases). The V and J ends lost 2 bases and 10 bases respectively, with 22 bases between them. This CDR3 spans 17 amino acids. Germline V gene sequence: CDR1 SGDLS, CDR2 YYNGEE. DNA for the CDR3: TGTGCCAGCAGCGTTGGGGTGTCGGGACAATTGGACTCACCCCTCCACTTT. It encodes CASSVGVSGQLDSPLHF.

The chain has TRBV7-3 and TRBJ1-1; D remains ambiguous. Germline lookup yields CDR1 SGHTA and CDR2 FQGTGA. The CDR3 consists of 13 residues. The V end was cut by 8 bases, the J end by 1 base, with 11 bases between. DNA of the CDR3: TGTGCCAGCTTGCGGGCGGCGAACACTGAAGCTTTCTTT. Translating it yields CASLRAANTEAFF.

The chain has TRBV5-6 and TRBJ2-3; 11 nucleotides line up with TRBD2. Germline-derived CDR1 and CDR2 are SGHDT and YYEEEE. The trim removed 0 bases at V and 4 bases at J, leaving 4 bases unmatched. The CDR3 has 16 residues. CDR3: CASSLESSGGADTQYF. The CDR3 region has the DNA TGTGCCAGCAGCTTGGAGAGTAGCGGGGGGGCAGATACGCAGTATTTT.

This rearrangement joins TRBV6-5 to TRBJ2-1, with D hard to call. There are 15 residues in the CDR3. Germline CDR1 reads MNHEY; CDR2 reads SVGAGI. V gave up 1 base and J gave up 1 base, with 8 bases separating them. DNA for the CDR3: TGTGCCAGCAGTTACTTTACAGATTCCTACAATGAGCAGTTCTTC. Translation: CASSYFTDSYNEQFF.

The V and J genes are TRBV10-3 and TRBJ1-2; 8 bases are shared with TRBD1. The junction had 3 bases not matched to a gene; V was cut back by 0 bases and J by 6 bases. The CDR3 totals 14 residues. Germline V gene data show CDR1 as ENHRY and CDR2 as SYGVKD. CDR3 region: CAISESDRVNGYTF. The CDR3 DNA follows: TGTGCCATCAGTGAGTCGGACAGGGTCAATGGCTACACCTTC.

The chain has TRBV5-1 and TRBJ2-1, with 10 bases that match TRBD2. V trimming: 7 bases; J trimming: 3 bases; junction bases outside the gene matches: 7. This CDR3 region has 15 residues. Germline CDR1 reads SGHRS; CDR2 reads YFSETQ. CDR3 amino acids: CASGRGTSDYNEQFF. CDR3 DNA: TGCGCCAGCGGGCGTGGGACTAGCGACTACAATGAGCAGTTCTTC.

The sample holds a few counts of this clone. The chain uses TRBV30 and TRBJ2-7; D is unresolved. The V and J ends lost 3 bases and 2 bases respectively, with 14 bases between them. This CDR3 region has 14 residues. CDR1 and CDR2 (germline): GTSNPN, SVGIG (reference sequence). The CDR3 region is CAWSPTQHPYEQYF. In nucleotides, the CDR3 is TGTGCCTGGAGCCCCACCCAGCACCCCTACGAGCAGTACTTC. Based on the CDR3 plus reference TRBV30 and TRBJ2-7, the full variable domain is SQTIHQWPATLVQPVGSPLSLECTVEGTSNPNLYWYRQAAGRGLQLLFYSVGIGQISSEVPQNLSASRPQDRQFILSSKKLLLSDSGFYLCAWSPTQHPYEQYFGPGTRLTVT.

The gene calls are TRBV5-6 and TRBJ2-2; no reliable D call. The length of the CDR3 is 12 residues. Germline CDR1 reads SGHDT; CDR2 reads YYEEEE. V was shortened by 6 bases and J by 1 base, with 4 bases between the two germline ends. The CDR3 loop is CASTRNTGELFF. CDR3 in DNA: TGTGCCAGCACTCGGAACACCGGGGAGCTGTTTTTT.

The V gene is TRBV6-1, the J gene TRBJ2-3, with a possible D match to TRBD1 (5 bases). V lost 6 bases and J lost 4, with 20 bases in between. This CDR3 comprises 16 residues. CDR1 and CDR2 from the germline V gene are MNHNS and SASEGT. This CDR3 is CASREPNRWRSDTQYF. The CDR3 DNA reads TGTGCCAGCAGGGAACCTAACAGGTGGCGGTCAGATACGCAGTATTTT.

This clone was seen a few times. The J gene is TRBJ2-1, the V gene TRBV10-3; 7 bases map to TRBD2. The V gene's germline CDR1 is ENHRY and CDR2 SYGVKD. Trimming took 11 bases from V and 7 from J; bases not matched to a gene: 17. CDR3 size: 15 residues. The CDR3 nucleotides are TGTGCCCATTCATGGCGGGGAGGGCCTAAAAATGAGCAGTTCTTC. This codes for CAHSWRGGPKNEQFF.

This clone was counted between two and nine times. This chain connects TRBV30 to TRBJ2-5; D is perhaps TRBD2 (6 bases). The CDR3 length is 14 residues. Trimming removed 1 base at V and 7 bases at J, with 16 bases between. In germline, CDR1 is GTSNPN, CDR2 SVGIG (reference sequence). DNA for the CDR3: TGTGCCTGGAGTGACCTGGCGGGGTCATCGACCCAGTACTTC. It is translated as CAWSDLAGSSTQYF.

The rearrangement uses TRBV6-5 and TRBJ2-7, with 11 bases aligning to TRBD2. V lost 6 bases to trimming and J lost 5 bases; unmatched junction nucleotides: 9. Germline values: CDR1 MNHEY, CDR2 SVGAGI. The length of the CDR3 is 15 residues. CDR3 in amino acids: CASSPLAGGHHEQYF. CDR3 DNA sequence: TGTGCCAGCAGCCCCCTAGCGGGGGGCCACCACGAGCAGTACTTC.

This chain uses TRBV29-1 with TRBJ1-1; no firm D call. Looked up from germline, CDR1 is SQVTM and CDR2 is ANQGSEA. The CDR3 length is 12 residues. The V gene lost 6 bases and the J gene lost 3 bases, with 11 bases spanning the gap. This chain's CDR3 is CSVLLEHTEAFF. CDR3 sequence (DNA): TGCAGCGTCCTACTGGAACACACTGAAGCTTTCTTT. Full variable domain (outside the CDR3, taken from reference TRBV29-1 and TRBJ1-1): SAVISQKPSRDICQRGTSLTIQCQVDSQVTMMFWYRQQPGQSLTLIATANQGSEATYESGFVIDKFPISRPNLTFSTLTVSNMSPEDSSIYLCSVLLEHTEAFFGQGTRLTVV.